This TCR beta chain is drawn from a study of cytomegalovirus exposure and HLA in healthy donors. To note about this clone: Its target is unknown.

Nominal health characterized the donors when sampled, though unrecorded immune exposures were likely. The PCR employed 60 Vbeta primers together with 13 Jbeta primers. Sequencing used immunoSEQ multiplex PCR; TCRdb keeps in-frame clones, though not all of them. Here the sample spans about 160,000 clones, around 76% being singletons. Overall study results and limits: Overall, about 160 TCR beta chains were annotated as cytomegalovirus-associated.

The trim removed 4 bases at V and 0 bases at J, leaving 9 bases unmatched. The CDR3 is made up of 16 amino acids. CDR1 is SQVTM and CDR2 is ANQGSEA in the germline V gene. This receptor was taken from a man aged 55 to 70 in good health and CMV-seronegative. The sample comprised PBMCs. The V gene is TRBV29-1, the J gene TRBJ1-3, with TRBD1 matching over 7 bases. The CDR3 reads CSVANPRDSSGNTIYF. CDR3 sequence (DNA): TGCAGCGTTGCTAACCCACGGGACAGCTCTGGAAACACCATATATTTT.